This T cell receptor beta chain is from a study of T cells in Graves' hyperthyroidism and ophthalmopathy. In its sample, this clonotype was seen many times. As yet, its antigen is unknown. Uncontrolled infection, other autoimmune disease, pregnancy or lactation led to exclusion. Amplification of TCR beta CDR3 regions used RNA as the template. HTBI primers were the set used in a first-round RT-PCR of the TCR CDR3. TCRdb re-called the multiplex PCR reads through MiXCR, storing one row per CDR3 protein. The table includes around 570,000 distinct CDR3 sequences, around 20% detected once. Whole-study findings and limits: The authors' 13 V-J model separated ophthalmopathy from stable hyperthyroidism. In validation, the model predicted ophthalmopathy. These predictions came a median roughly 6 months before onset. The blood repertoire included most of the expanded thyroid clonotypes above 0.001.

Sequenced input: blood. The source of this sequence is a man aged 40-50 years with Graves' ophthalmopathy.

The CDR3 region is CASSLGAAGNQETQYF. CDR3 bases: TGTGCCAGCAGCTTAGGTGCAGCGGGAAACCAAGAGACCCAGTACTTC. The chain is built from TRBV7-8 and TRBJ2-5, with TRBD2 matching 7 bases. Trimming at V came to 1 base and at J to 0 bases, leaving 5 bases not matched to a gene. Germline CDR1 SGHVS, CDR2 FQNEAQ. The CDR3 is made up of 16 amino acids. Variable domain in full (rest from reference TRBV7-8 and TRBJ2-5): GAGVSQSPRYKVAKRGQDVALRCDPISGHVSLFWYQQALGQGPEFLTYFQNEAQLDKSGLPSDRFFAERPEGSVSTLKIQRTQQEDSAVYLCASSLGAAGNQETQYFGPGTRLLVL.